This T cell receptor beta chain was profiled in a study of cytomegalovirus exposure and HLA in healthy donors. Study information: Of all 400 or so donors who were genotyped, around 82% belonged to the Caucasian-associated ancestry cluster. Study findings and constraints: The only immune exposure information that was available was CMV serostatus. A later analysis found TCR association rates differed by HLA locus, highest for DRB1 and lowest for HLA-C.

In regard to this clone: Antigen unknown.

J was trimmed by 6 bases and V by 4 bases; bases with no gene match: 3. Per germline, CDR1 SGDLS and CDR2 YYNGEE. This CDR3 is 13 amino acids long. The PCR had 60 Vbeta and 13 Jbeta primers. Measured with immunoSEQ multiplex PCR; TCRdb has only the in-frame clones, and not every one. The sample shows around 240,000 clones, roughly 82% of them seen only once. This sequence originates from a middle-aged woman in good health and CMV-seropositive. Specimen: PBMCs. The chain links TRBV9 to TRBJ1-2, with 10 nucleotides matching TRBD1. CDR3 nucleotides: TGTGCCAGCAGCAGTGGGACAGGGGATGGCTACACCTTC. Amino acids: CASSSGTGDGYTF.